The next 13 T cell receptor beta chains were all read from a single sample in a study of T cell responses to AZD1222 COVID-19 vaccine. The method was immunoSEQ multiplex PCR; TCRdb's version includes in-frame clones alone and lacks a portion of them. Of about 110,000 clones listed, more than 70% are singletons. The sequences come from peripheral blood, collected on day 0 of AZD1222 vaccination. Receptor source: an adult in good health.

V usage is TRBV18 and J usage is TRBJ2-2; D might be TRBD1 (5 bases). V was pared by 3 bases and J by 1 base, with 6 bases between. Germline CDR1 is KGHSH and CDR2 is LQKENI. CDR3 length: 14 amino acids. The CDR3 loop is CASSPQGNTGELFF. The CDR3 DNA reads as TGTGCCAGCTCACCGCAGGGGAACACCGGGGAGCTGTTTTTT.

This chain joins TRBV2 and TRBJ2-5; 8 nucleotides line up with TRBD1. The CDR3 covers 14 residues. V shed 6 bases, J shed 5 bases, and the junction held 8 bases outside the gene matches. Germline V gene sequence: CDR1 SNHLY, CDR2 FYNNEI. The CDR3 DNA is TGTGCCAGCAGGAGCCAGGGGGCGGGGGAGACCCAGTACTTC. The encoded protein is CASRSQGAGETQYF. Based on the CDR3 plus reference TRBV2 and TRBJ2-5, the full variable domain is EPEVTQTPSHQVTQMGQEVILRCVPISNHLYFYWYRQILGQKVEFLVSFYNNEISEKSEIFDDQFSVERPDGSNFTLKIRSTKLEDSAMYFCASRSQGAGETQYFGPGTRLLVL.

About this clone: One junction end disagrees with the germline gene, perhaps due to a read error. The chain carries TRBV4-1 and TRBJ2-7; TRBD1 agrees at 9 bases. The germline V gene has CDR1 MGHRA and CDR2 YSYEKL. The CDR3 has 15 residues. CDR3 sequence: CARSPPGTGLYEQYF. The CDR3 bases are TGCGCCCGCAGCCCGCCCGGGACAGGGCTCTACGAGCAGTACTTC.

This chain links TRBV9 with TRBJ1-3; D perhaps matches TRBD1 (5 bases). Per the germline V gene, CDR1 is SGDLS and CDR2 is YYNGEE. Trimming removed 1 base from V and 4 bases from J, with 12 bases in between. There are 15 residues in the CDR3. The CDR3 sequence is CASSVMARAGNTIYF. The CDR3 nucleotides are TGTGCCAGCAGCGTAATGGCCAGGGCGGGAAACACCATATATTTT. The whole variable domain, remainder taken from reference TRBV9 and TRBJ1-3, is DSGVTQTPKHLITATGQRVTLRCSPRSGDLSVYWYQQSLDQGLQFLIQYYNGEERAKGNILERFSAQQFPDLHSELNLSSLELGDSALYFCASSVMARAGNTIYFGEGSWLTVV.

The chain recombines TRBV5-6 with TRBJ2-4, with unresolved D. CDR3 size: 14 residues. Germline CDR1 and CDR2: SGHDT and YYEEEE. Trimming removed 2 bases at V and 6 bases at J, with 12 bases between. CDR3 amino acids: CASSFAQSPNIQYF. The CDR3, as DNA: TGTGCCAGCAGCTTCGCACAGTCCCCAAACATTCAGTACTTC.

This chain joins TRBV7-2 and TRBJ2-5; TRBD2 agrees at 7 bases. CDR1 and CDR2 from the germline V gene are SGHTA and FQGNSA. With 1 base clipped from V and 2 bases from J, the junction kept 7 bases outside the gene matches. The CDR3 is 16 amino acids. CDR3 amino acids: CASSLVAGWEQETQYF. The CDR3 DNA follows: TGTGCCAGCAGCTTAGTAGCGGGCTGGGAGCAAGAGACCCAGTACTTC.

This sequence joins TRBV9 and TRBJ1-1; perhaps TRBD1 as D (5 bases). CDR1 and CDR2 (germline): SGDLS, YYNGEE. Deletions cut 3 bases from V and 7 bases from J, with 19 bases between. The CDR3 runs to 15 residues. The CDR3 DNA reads TGTGCCAGCAGCGCACAGGCCCTCGGGTTGAGTGAAGCTTTCTTT. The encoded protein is CASSAQALGLSEAFF.

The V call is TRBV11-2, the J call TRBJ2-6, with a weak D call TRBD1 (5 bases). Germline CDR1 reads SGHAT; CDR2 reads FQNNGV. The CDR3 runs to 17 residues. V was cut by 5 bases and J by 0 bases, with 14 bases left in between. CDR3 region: CASSPNTGGSGANVLTF. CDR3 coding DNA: TGTGCCAGCAGCCCGAATACAGGTGGCTCTGGGGCCAACGTCCTGACTTTC.

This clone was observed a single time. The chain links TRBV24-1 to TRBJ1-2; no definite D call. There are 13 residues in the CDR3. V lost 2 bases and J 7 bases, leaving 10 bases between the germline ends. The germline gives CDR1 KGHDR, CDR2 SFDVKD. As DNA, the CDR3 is TGTGCCACCAGTGATTACGCCCTCGGTGGCTACACCTTC. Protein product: CATSDYALGGYTF.

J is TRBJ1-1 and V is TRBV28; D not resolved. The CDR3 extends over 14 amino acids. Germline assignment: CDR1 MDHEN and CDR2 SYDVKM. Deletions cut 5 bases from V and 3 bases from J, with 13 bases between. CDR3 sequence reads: CASSPVMSDTEAFF. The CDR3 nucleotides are TGTGCCAGCAGTCCGGTGATGTCGGACACTGAAGCTTTCTTT.

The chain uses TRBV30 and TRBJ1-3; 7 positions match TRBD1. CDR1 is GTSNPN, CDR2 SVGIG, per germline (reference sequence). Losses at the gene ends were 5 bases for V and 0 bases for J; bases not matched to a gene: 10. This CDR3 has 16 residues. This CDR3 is CAWGDSVLHSGNTIYF. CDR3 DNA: TGTGCCTGGGGGGACAGCGTTCTACACTCTGGAAACACCATATATTTT.

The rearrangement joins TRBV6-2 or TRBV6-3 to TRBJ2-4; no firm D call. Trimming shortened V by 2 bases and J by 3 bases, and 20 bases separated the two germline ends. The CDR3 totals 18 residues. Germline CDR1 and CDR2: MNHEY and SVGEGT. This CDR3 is CASSYPQRPLAGKNIQYF. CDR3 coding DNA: TGTGCCAGCAGTTACCCTCAGCGCCCTCTTGCTGGCAAAAACATTCAGTACTTC.

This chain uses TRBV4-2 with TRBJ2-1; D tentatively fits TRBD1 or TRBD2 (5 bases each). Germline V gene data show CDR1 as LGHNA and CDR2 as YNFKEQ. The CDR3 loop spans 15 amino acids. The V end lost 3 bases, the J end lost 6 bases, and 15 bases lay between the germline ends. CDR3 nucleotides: TGTGCCAGCAGCCAGACACCCGGGACCATCAATGAGCAGTTCTTC. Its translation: CASSQTPGTINEQFF.